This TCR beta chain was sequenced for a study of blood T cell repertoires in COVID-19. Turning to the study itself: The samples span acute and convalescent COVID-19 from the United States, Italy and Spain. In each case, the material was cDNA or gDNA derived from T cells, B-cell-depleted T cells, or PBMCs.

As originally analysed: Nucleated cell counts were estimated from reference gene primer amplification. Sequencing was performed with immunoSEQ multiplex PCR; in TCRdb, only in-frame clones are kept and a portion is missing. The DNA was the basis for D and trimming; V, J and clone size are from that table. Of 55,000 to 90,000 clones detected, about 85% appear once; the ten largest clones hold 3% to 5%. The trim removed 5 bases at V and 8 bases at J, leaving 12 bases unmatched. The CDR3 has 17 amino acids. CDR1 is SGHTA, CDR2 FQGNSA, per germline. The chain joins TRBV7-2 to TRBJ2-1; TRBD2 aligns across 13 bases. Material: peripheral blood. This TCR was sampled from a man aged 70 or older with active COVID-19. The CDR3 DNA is TGTGCCAGCAGCCCACCTAGACTAGCGGGAGGTGGGGATGAGCAGTTCTTC. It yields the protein CASSPPRLAGGGDEQFF.